This TCR beta chain came from a study of shared clonotypes between healthy human individuals. Profiled with immunoSEQ multiplex PCR; TCRdb holds only in-frame clones, not every one. The profile shows around 940,000 clones, more than 75% of them singletons. The CDR3 has 14 amino acids. Germline CDR1 is MGHDK and CDR2 is SYGVNS. Trimming cost V 10 bases and J 5 bases; bases outside gene matches: 10. The sequenced sample consisted of memory CD4+ T cells sorted from blood. Subset meaning: CD45RA-negative fraction. This rearrangement joins TRBV25-1 to TRBJ2-5, with TRBD1 identical over 10 bases. The sequence derives from a man younger than 30 in good health. CDR3 coding DNA: TGTGCCACCGCCAGGACAGGGGGTGGCGAGACCCAGTACTTC. Residues: CATARTGGGETQYF.